The 23 T cell receptor beta chains below come from one sample, sequenced in a study of blood T cell repertoires in COVID-19. Only in-frame clones appear in the TCRdb table, and some are missing; sequencing was by immunoSEQ multiplex PCR. The repertoire holds roughly 100,000 clones, with roughly 89% as singletons. The sequenced sample consisted of peripheral blood. These receptors were collected from a woman at least 80 years old in a cohort sampled during active COVID-19.

This clone showed up just once. The rearrangement uses TRBV25-1 and TRBJ2-3, with 10 nucleotides matching TRBD2. The germline V gene has CDR1 MGHDK and CDR2 SYGVNS. The CDR3 spans 16 residues. Trimming took 4 bases from V and 4 from J; bases not matched to a gene: 8. CDR3 loop: CASSALSGRGADTQYF. CDR3 nucleotide sequence: TGTGCCAGCAGTGCCCTAAGCGGGAGGGGGGCAGATACGCAGTATTTT. The full variable domain, rest sourced from reference TRBV25-1 and TRBJ2-3, is EADIYQTPRYLVIGTGKKITLECSQTMGHDKMYWYQQDPGMELHLIHYSYGVNSTEKGDLSSESTVSRIRTEHFPLTLESARPSHTSQYLCASSALSGRGADTQYFGPGTRLTVL.

This clone was seen repeatedly, ten times or more. A junction boundary mismatches the germline segment, possibly from a read error. The V and J genes are TRBV18 and TRBJ2-7, with D possibly matching TRBD1 (7 bases). The CDR3 loop spans 19 amino acids. The V gene's germline CDR1 is KGHSH and CDR2 LQKENI. The CDR3 bases are TGTGCCAGCTCAACACCCCTGGGGGCGGGACAGAAGACTTCCTACGAGCAGTACTTC. Amino acids: CASSTPLGAGQKTSYEQYF.

The gene calls are TRBV5-4 and TRBJ2-1; D is possibly TRBD1 (5 bases). Germline CDR1 SGHNT, CDR2 YYREEE (reference sequence). Trimming left V 6 bases short and J 4 bases short, with 17 bases between. This CDR3 region has 15 residues. The CDR3 region is CASTLDVGVYNEQFF. CDR3 sequence (DNA): TGTGCCAGCACCCTGGACGTAGGGGTTTACAATGAGCAGTTCTTC.

This rearrangement joins TRBV5-6 to TRBJ2-7; D is uncertain. CDR1 is SGHDT and CDR2 is YYEEEE in the germline V gene. The germline V and J ends were trimmed by 0 bases and 2 bases, with 3 bases remaining between them. The CDR3 is 12 residues long. The DNA of the CDR3 is TGTGCCAGCAGCTTGGTTACCTACGAGCAGTACTTC. It encodes CASSLVTYEQYF.

The rearrangement uses TRBV15 and TRBJ2-5, with 15 bases matching TRBD2. The CDR3 consists of 18 residues. J was trimmed by 5 bases and V by 0 bases; bases with no gene match: 7. Germline CDR1 and CDR2: LNHNV and YYDKDF (reference sequence). This chain's CDR3 is CATSRDGTSGGPGETQYF. In DNA, the CDR3 is TGTGCCACCAGCAGAGATGGGACTAGCGGGGGGCCCGGGGAGACCCAGTACTTC.

This clone has a handful of counts. V is TRBV5-1 and J is TRBJ2-1, with TRBD1 as a possible D gene (6 bases). The germline V gene has CDR1 SGHRS and CDR2 YFSETQ. The V end was cut by 4 bases, the J end by 8 bases, with 19 bases between. This CDR3 is 15 amino acids long. The CDR3 protein is CASSLTGTHGDEQFF. The CDR3 DNA is TGCGCCAGCAGCCTAACCGGGACACACGGGGATGAGCAGTTCTTC.

This chain joins TRBV19 and TRBJ2-2; TRBD1 matches 7 bases. The CDR3 extends over 17 amino acids. V trimming: 4 bases; J trimming: 1 base; junction bases outside the gene matches: 9. The V gene's germline CDR1 is LNHDA and CDR2 SQIVND (reference sequence). This CDR3 reads CASSTTLPGGNTGELFF. Here the CDR3 DNA reads TGTGCCAGTAGTACCACACTCCCAGGGGGGAACACCGGGGAGCTGTTTTTT.

The CDR3 sequence is CASSYWVRGSPLANYGYTF. CDR3 nucleotides: TGTGCCAGCAGCTATTGGGTCCGGGGGTCCCCCCTAGCTAACTATGGCTACACCTTC. V and J are TRBV11-2 and TRBJ1-2; a weak D match, TRBD1 (5 bases). The germline V gene encodes CDR1 SGHAT and CDR2 FQNNGV. The CDR3 extends over 19 amino acids. Trimming cost V 4 bases and J 0 bases, with 24 bases left between them.

V is TRBV2 and J is TRBJ1-5; D gene uncertain. CDR3 length: 14 amino acids. Germline CDR1 reads SNHLY; CDR2 reads FYNNEI. Trimming took 5 bases from V and 0 from J, leaving 8 bases between them. CDR3 sequence: CASSRLNSNQPQHF. CDR3 DNA sequence: TGTGCCAGCAGTCGACTGAATAGCAATCAGCCCCAGCATTTT.

The CDR3 loop is CASSEALTGYGYTF. The CDR3 DNA reads as TGTGCCAGCAGTGAAGCGTTGACAGGGTATGGCTACACCTTC. The chain combines TRBV6-1 with TRBJ1-2; 7 positions agree with TRBD1. J gave up 5 bases and V 0 bases, and 3 bases lay outside the gene matches. CDR1 MNHNS and CDR2 SASEGT come from the germline V gene. CDR3 length equals 14 residues.

The chain is built from TRBV11-2 and TRBJ2-7, with 7 bases matching TRBD1. CDR3 length: 15 residues. Germline V gives CDR1 SGHAT, CDR2 FQNNGV. V lost 5 bases, J lost 3 bases, and 10 bases stayed unmatched. The CDR3 here is CASSGTGQSYYEQYF. Here the CDR3 DNA reads TGTGCCAGCAGCGGAACGGGACAGTCTTACTACGAGCAGTACTTC.

This chain joins TRBV9 and TRBJ1-1, with D perhaps TRBD1 (5 bases). V was clipped by 4 bases and J by 3 bases, with 19 bases between them. This CDR3 has 16 amino acids. CDR1 and CDR2 from the germline V gene are SGDLS and YYNGEE. The DNA for the CDR3 is TGTGCCAGCAGCACCATCCCGGCTCGGGGGGACACTGAAGCTTTCTTT. Translating it yields CASSTIPARGDTEAFF.

V gene TRBV5-8 combines with J gene TRBJ2-3; TRBD1 matches at 9 bases. V shed 4 bases and J 4 bases; nucleotides not matched to a gene: 7. Germline V lookup: CDR1 SGHTS, CDR2 YDEGEE. The CDR3 runs to 15 residues. The CDR3 here is CASSIETGGSDTQYF. The CDR3 DNA follows: TGTGCCAGCAGCATTGAGACAGGGGGTTCAGATACGCAGTATTTT.

This chain uses TRBV5-1 with TRBJ2-7, with TRBD2 identical over 12 bases. The CDR3 covers 14 residues. Trimming at V came to 7 bases and at J to 3 bases, leaving 5 bases not matched to a gene. Germline assignment: CDR1 SGHRS and CDR2 YFSETQ. CDR3 in DNA: TGCGCCAGCGGGATGACTAGCGGGAGCTACGAGCAGTACTTC. This codes for CASGMTSGSYEQYF. Looking up the rest from reference TRBV5-1 and TRBJ2-7 gives the full variable domain: KAGVTQTPRYLIKTRGQQVTLSCSPISGHRSVSWYQQTPGQGLQFLFEYFSETQRNKGNFPGRFSGRQFSNSRSEMNVSTLELGDSALYLCASGMTSGSYEQYFGPGTRLTVT.

The chain recombines TRBV24-1 with TRBJ2-3, with 7 bases lining up with TRBD1. Looked up from germline, CDR1 is KGHDR and CDR2 is SFDVKD. The CDR3 covers 16 residues. V shed 2 bases, J shed 0 bases, and the junction held 4 bases outside the gene matches. CDR3 in amino acids: CATSDSRTGSTDTQYF. CDR3 nucleotide sequence: TGTGCCACCAGTGATTCTCGGACAGGAAGCACAGATACGCAGTATTTT.

The CDR3 DNA reads TGTGCCACCAGTGACCTCTCGCGGGACAGAGCAGGGAGCTCCTACGAGCAGTACTTC. Protein: CATSDLSRDRAGSSYEQYF. The chain couples TRBV24-1 to TRBJ2-7, with D perhaps matching TRBD1 (7 bases). The V and J ends lost 4 bases and 0 bases respectively, with 24 bases between them. Germline assignment: CDR1 KGHDR and CDR2 SFDVKD. The length of the CDR3 is 19 residues.

The chain combines TRBV28 with TRBJ1-5; a possible D gene is TRBD1 (6 bases). Deletions cut 4 bases from V and 6 bases from J, with 22 bases between. From germline, CDR1 is MDHEN and CDR2 SYDVKM. CDR3 length: 17 residues. As DNA, the CDR3 is TGTGCCAGCAGTTCTGCCGTCCAGGGGTGGGAAAGTCAGCCCCAGCATTTT. This translates into CASSSAVQGWESQPQHF.

This chain connects TRBV5-4 to TRBJ2-7; 10 bases are shared with TRBD1. The CDR3 contains 17 residues. Looked up from germline, CDR1 is SGHNT and CDR2 is YYREEE (reference sequence). V was clipped by 2 bases and J by 0 bases; unmatched bases: 8. Here the CDR3 DNA reads TGTGCCAGCAGCTTTGGACAGGGGGTTCTGAACTCCTACGAGCAGTACTTC. Its protein product is CASSFGQGVLNSYEQYF.

The rearrangement links TRBV5-1 to TRBJ1-2, with D possibly TRBD1 on 6 matching bases. The CDR3 has 15 residues. V lost 3 bases and J lost 8, with 20 bases in between. Germline V gives CDR1 SGHRS, CDR2 YFSETQ. In nucleotides, the CDR3 is TGCGCCAGCAGCTCCAAACTTACAGGGTCGGGCGGCTACACCTTC. It codes for CASSSKLTGSGGYTF.

The chain joins TRBV7-8 to TRBJ1-3; the D gene is possibly TRBD1 (5 bases). This CDR3 contains 15 residues. Germline CDR1 and CDR2: SGHVS and FQNEAQ. V was cut by 6 bases and J by 4 bases, with 16 bases left in between. CDR3 nucleotide sequence: TGTGCCAGCAGGCAGATGGGGGGACCAGGAAACACCATATATTTT. Encoded protein: CASRQMGGPGNTIYF.

The rearrangement links TRBV10-1 to TRBJ2-1, with D maybe TRBD2 (5 bases). From germline, CDR1 is WNHNN and CDR2 SYGVQD (reference sequence). The CDR3 totals 15 residues. Trimming removed 3 bases at V and 8 bases at J, with 17 bases between. The CDR3 is CASSDGGFAVDEQFF. DNA for the CDR3: TGCGCCAGCAGTGACGGCGGGTTCGCGGTAGATGAGCAGTTCTTC.

The V and J genes are TRBV19 and TRBJ2-1; 9 nucleotides align to TRBD2. The V gene end was trimmed by 5 bases and the J gene end by 10 bases; junction bases not matched to a gene: 9. CDR3 length: 14 residues. Germline CDR1 reads LNHDA; CDR2 reads SQIVND (reference sequence). The chain's CDR3 is CASSLVAGVGEQFF. In DNA, the CDR3 is TGTGCCAGTAGTCTGGTAGCGGGGGTAGGGGAGCAGTTCTTC.

The V call is TRBV19, the J call TRBJ1-1; 8 bases are a match to TRBD1. The V gene end was trimmed by 6 bases and the J gene end by 0 bases; junction bases not matched to a gene: 3. This CDR3 comprises 14 residues. Per the germline V gene, CDR1 is LNHDA and CDR2 is SQIVND (reference sequence). The DNA of the CDR3 is TGTGCCAGTAGGACGGGACAGGTGAACACTGAAGCTTTCTTT. Residues: CASRTGQVNTEAFF.